Shown below are 17 T cell receptor beta chains from a single sample sequenced in a study of tumor-infiltrating lymphocytes in localized non-small cell lung cancer. TCRdb keeps only in-frame clones here, not all; method: immunoSEQ multiplex PCR. In the table there are 15,000 or so clones, 70% to 85% of which are singletons. Sequencing was done on a sample of lung tumor tissue. These receptors were obtained from a human donor with non-small cell lung cancer.

The chain recombines TRBV27 with TRBJ2-5; TRBD2 agrees at 9 bases. Gene TRBJ2-7 matches the end of the DNA better, so the J call may be wrong. Germline V gives CDR1 MNHEY, CDR2 SMNVEV (reference sequence). The CDR3 loop spans 15 amino acids. CDR3: CASQVEAGGHYEQYF. CDR3 DNA: TGTGCCAGCCAGGTCGAAGCGGGAGGCCACTACGAGCAGTACTTC.

The V and J genes are TRBV14 and TRBJ2-7, with D possibly being TRBD1 (6 bases). The CDR3 totals 13 residues. CDR1 is SGHDN, CDR2 FVKESK, per germline. V was shortened by 4 bases and J by 6 bases, with 13 bases between the two germline ends. CDR3 amino acids: CASSPGTGREQYF. CDR3 DNA: TGTGCCAGCAGCCCGGGAACAGGGCGCGAGCAGTACTTC.

The gene calls are TRBV7-2 and TRBJ2-7, with D maybe TRBD2 (6 bases). This CDR3 region has 15 residues. The germline CDR1 and CDR2 sequences are SGHTA and FQGNSA. V was shortened by 3 bases and J by 0 bases, with 12 bases between the two germline ends. The CDR3 protein is CASSLGGGTSYEQYF. CDR3 nucleotide sequence: TGTGCCAGCAGCTTGGGTGGCGGGACCTCCTACGAGCAGTACTTC.

The chain has TRBV5-5 and TRBJ2-3; D gene ambiguous. CDR3 length: 16 amino acids. V was pared by 4 bases and J by 0 bases, with 15 bases between. CDR1 and CDR2 (germline): SGHKS, YYEKEE (reference sequence). This chain's CDR3 is CASSPGPVSSTDTQYF. The CDR3 nucleotides are TGTGCCAGCAGCCCTGGTCCTGTTTCTAGCACAGATACGCAGTATTTT.

V usage is TRBV18 and J usage is TRBJ1-5; D is ambiguous. Trimming stripped 5 bases from V and 1 base from J, with 6 bases between. Germline values: CDR1 KGHSH, CDR2 LQKENI. The CDR3 length is 13 residues. CDR3 nucleotides: TGTGCCAGCTCAGAACAGAGCAATCAGCCCCAGCATTTT. As protein: CASSEQSNQPQHF. The entire variable domain, with the rest obtained from reference TRBV18 and TRBJ1-5, is as follows: NAGVMQNPRHLVRRRGQEARLRCSPMKGHSHVYWYRQLPEEGLKFMVYLQKENIIDESGMPKERFSAEFPKEGPSILRIQQVVRGDSAAYFCASSEQSNQPQHFGDGTRLSIL.

There are a few counts of this clone. This rearrangement joins TRBV7-9 to TRBJ2-1; 7 nucleotides agree with TRBD2. Germline loops: CDR1 SEHNR, CDR2 FQNEAQ (reference sequence). There are 17 residues in the CDR3. V lost 5 bases to trimming and J lost 7 bases; unmatched junction nucleotides: 17. The CDR3 coding sequence is TGTGCCAGCAGCCACCGTCCAGGACTAGGAATCAGGAATGAGCAGTTCTTC. Encoded protein: CASSHRPGLGIRNEQFF.

The CDR3 protein is CASSPRGGNTDSPLHF. The CDR3 coding sequence is TGTGCCAGCTCCCCCCGGGGAGGGAATACGGATTCACCCCTCCACTTT. The chain carries TRBV18 and TRBJ1-6; the D is unclear. The CDR3 has 16 amino acids. Trimming left V 6 bases short and J 8 bases short, with 20 bases between. The germline CDR1 and CDR2 sequences are KGHSH and LQKENI.

V and J are TRBV10-3 and TRBJ1-2; D remains unclear. V dropped 8 bases and J dropped 12 bases, with 10 bases sitting between them. The V gene's germline CDR1 is ENHRY and CDR2 SYGVKD. The CDR3 consists of 9 residues. Here the CDR3 DNA reads TGTGCCATCGGGGAGTTCCACACCTTC. It translates to CAIGEFHTF.

This rearrangement joins TRBV5-6 to TRBJ2-3, with D maybe TRBD1 (6 bases). Trimming pared 4 bases from V and 8 bases from J, leaving 11 bases between. This CDR3 is built from 12 residues. In germline, CDR1 is SGHDT, CDR2 YYEEEE. CDR3 residues: CASSNRDLTQYF. In DNA, the CDR3 is TGTGCCAGCAGCAACAGGGACCTTACGCAGTATTTT.

This chain links TRBV4-3 with TRBJ2-7, with D possibly matching TRBD2 (5 bases). This CDR3 comprises 14 residues. V lost 1 base to trimming and J lost 0 bases, with 7 bases between them. Per the germline V gene, CDR1 is LGHNA and CDR2 is YSLEER. The CDR3 nucleotides are TGCGCCAGCAGCCAAGTAAGCGGCTCCTACGAGCAGTACTTC. It yields the protein CASSQVSGSYEQYF.

This clone was found a few times. J is TRBJ2-1 and V is TRBV9, with 9 bases that match TRBD2. Germline V gene lookup returns CDR1 SGDLS and CDR2 YYNGEE. After removal of 0 bases from V and 7 bases from J, the junction contained 11 bases not matched to a gene. This CDR3 spans 17 amino acids. The chain's CDR3 is CASSVGFITAGGNEQFF. The CDR3, as DNA: TGTGCCAGCAGCGTAGGATTTATTACGGCGGGAGGGAATGAGCAGTTCTTC.

V and J are TRBV10-3 and TRBJ2-1, with D perhaps matching TRBD1 (7 bases). CDR1 ENHRY and CDR2 SYGVKD come from the germline V gene. V lost 10 bases and J 8 bases, leaving 18 bases between the germline ends. The CDR3 consists of 13 residues. CDR3 DNA: TGTGCCACAGGGGGACTGGACGCCGATGAGCAGTTCTTC. Its translation: CATGGLDADEQFF.

Turning to this clone: The junction differs from germline at one of its ends, possibly a read error. The chain joins TRBV5-1 to TRBJ1-1; TRBD1 agrees at 8 bases. CDR1 is SGHRS and CDR2 is YFSETQ in the germline V gene. The CDR3 totals 14 residues. In nucleotides, the CDR3 is TGCGCCAGCGGACAGGGAGAAAGGAACTCTGAAGCTTTCTTT. Amino acid sequence: CASGQGERNSEAFF.

For this clone: Other DNA sequences in the sample encode the same CDR3. The genes are TRBV9 and TRBJ2-3, with D possibly matching TRBD2 (5 bases). The CDR3 is 15 amino acids. In germline, CDR1 is SGDLS, CDR2 YYNGEE. Trimming stripped 0 bases from V and 1 base from J, with 9 bases between. The CDR3 here is CASSVVGSGTDTQYF. In nucleotides, the CDR3 is TGTGCCAGCAGCGTAGTGGGTAGCGGCACAGATACGCAGTATTTT.

The V call is TRBV7-2, the J call TRBJ1-2; D unclear. Trimming cost V 0 bases and J 7 bases, with 9 bases left between them. Germline CDR1 reads SGHTA; CDR2 reads FQGNSA. This CDR3 has 13 amino acids. CDR3 DNA sequence: TGTGCCAGCAGCTTAGCGAATCCTACTGGCTACACCTTC. This codes for CASSLANPTGYTF.

The rearrangement joins TRBV4-2 to TRBJ2-3; either TRBD1 or TRBD2 may supply D (5 bases each). The germline V gene encodes CDR1 LGHNA and CDR2 YNFKEQ. With 0 bases removed from V and 6 bases from J, the gap between germline ends came to 7 bases. The CDR3 has 13 amino acids. CDR3 loop: CASSQEGEDTQYF. The DNA for the CDR3 is TGTGCCAGCAGCCAAGAGGGGGAGGATACGCAGTATTTT.

The chain is built from TRBV9 and TRBJ1-1, with D unresolved. Per germline, CDR1 SGDLS and CDR2 YYNGEE. Between the trimmed V and J ends, which lost 0 bases and 1 base, there was a span of 7 bases. The CDR3 is 14 amino acids. CDR3 sequence: CASSVDRRNTEAFF. The CDR3, as DNA: TGTGCCAGCAGCGTAGACCGTAGGAACACTGAAGCTTTCTTT.